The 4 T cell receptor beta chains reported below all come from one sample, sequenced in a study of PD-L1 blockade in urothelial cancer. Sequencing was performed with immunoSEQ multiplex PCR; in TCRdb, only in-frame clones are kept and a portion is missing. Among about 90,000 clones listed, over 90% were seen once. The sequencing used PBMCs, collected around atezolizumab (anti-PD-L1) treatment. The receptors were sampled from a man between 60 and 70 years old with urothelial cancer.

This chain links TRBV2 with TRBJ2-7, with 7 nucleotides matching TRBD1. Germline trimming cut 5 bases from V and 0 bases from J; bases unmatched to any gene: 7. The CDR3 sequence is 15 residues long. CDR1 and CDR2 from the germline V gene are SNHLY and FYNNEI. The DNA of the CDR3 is TGTGCCAGCAGTAAAGACGGGACAGCCTCCTACGAGCAGTACTTC. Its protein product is CASSKDGTASYEQYF.

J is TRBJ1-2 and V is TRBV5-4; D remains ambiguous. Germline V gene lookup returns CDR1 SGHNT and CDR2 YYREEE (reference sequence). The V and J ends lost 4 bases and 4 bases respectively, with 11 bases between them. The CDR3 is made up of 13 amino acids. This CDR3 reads CASSGHDIYGYTF. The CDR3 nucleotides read TGTGCCAGCAGCGGCCACGACATCTATGGCTACACCTTC.

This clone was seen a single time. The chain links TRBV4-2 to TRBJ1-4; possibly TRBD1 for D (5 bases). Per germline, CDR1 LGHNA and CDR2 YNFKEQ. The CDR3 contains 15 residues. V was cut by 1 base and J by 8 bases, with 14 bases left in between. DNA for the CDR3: TGTGCCAGCAGCCAAGGGACCCAGGGAACCGAAAAACTGTTTTTT. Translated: CASSQGTQGTEKLFF.

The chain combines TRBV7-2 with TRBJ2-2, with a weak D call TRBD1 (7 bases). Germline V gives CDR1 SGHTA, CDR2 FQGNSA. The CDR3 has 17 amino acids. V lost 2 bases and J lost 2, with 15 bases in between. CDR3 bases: TGTGCCAGCAGCTTACGGGCAGGGGGGTTCAACACCGGGGAGCTGTTTTTT. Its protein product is CASSLRAGGFNTGELFF.